This record concerns one T cell receptor beta chain sequence. What it recognizes is unknown. The data stem from a study of cytomegalovirus exposure and HLA in healthy donors. For the study at large: From donors who were HLA-typed, an early data release held around 80 million unique TCRs. General study findings and limits: A later analysis linked a missense DCLRE1C variant to TCR beta V- and J-gene trimming. From TCR beta sequences, most subjects' HLA-A and HLA-B alleles were reportedly predicted accurately.

The CDR3 has 14 residues. The germline V and J ends were trimmed by 8 bases and 5 bases, with 15 bases remaining between them. The germline V gene has CDR1 MGHDK and CDR2 SYGVNS. The PCR made use of 60 Vbeta and 13 Jbeta primers. Per the original data handling: In a later analysis, of 70 million to 85 million unique beta chains, roughly 10 million appeared in at least two donors. The repertoire was sequenced with immunoSEQ multiplex PCR; TCRdb's copy has only in-frame clones and lacks some. V, J and clone size are taken as reported in that table, and D and trimming were inferred from the DNA itself. The data show around 180,000 clones, approximately 83% seen once.

Material: PBMCs. The chain joins TRBV25-1 to TRBJ1-4; TRBD1 might be the D (5 bases). The clonotype originates from a boy between 2 and 15 years old in good health and CMV-seronegative. This CDR3 is CASGGVGPNEKLFF. CDR3 coding DNA: TGTGCCAGCGGGGGGGTCGGACCCAATGAAAAACTGTTTTTT.